The rows below give T cell receptor beta chains drawn from one sample of a study of response to subunit inactivated influenza vaccine. TCRdb processed the RT-PCR reads anew with MiXCR; each CDR3 protein has one entry. The sample lists hundreds of thousands of distinct CDR3 sequences; about 10% were seen once. The specimen comprised PBMCs from blood, sampled on the day of vaccination. The receptors here all came from a man in his forties or fifties who received an inactivated influenza vaccine. Each CDR3 is given without its conserved first and last residue. Each record gives: CDR3 protein, J gene, V gene.

CDR3 protein: ASSDPRTSGTYNEQF
J gene: TRBJ2-1
V gene: TRBV9

CDR3 protein: ASSPRTSPYEQY
J gene: TRBJ2-7
V gene: TRBV12-3/TRBV12-4

CDR3 protein: ASSFLSGFGNQPQH
J gene: TRBJ1-5
V gene: TRBV28

CDR3 protein: ASSQSNQFPNTGELF
J gene: TRBJ2-2
V gene: TRBV23-1

CDR3 protein: ASSGQENSPLH
J gene: TRBJ1-6
V gene: TRBV3-1

CDR3 protein: ASSLAGDYYEQY
J gene: TRBJ2-7
V gene: TRBV7-6

CDR3 protein: ASSLASGENEQF
J gene: TRBJ2-1
V gene: TRBV7-9

CDR3 protein: ASTNNPRGNYEQY
J gene: TRBJ2-7
V gene: TRBV6-1

CDR3 protein: ASSSTGETDTQY
J gene: TRBJ2-3
V gene: TRBV28

CDR3 protein: SARDPRTRLNEQF
J gene: TRBJ2-1
V gene: TRBV20-1

CDR3 protein: ASSLQPSGGPSDTQY
J gene: TRBJ2-3
V gene: TRBV5-1

CDR3 protein: AIRTGTTPETQY
J gene: TRBJ2-5
V gene: TRBV10-3

CDR3 protein: ASSHLEGTIASPLH
J gene: TRBJ1-6
V gene: TRBV14

CDR3 protein: ASSKTSGPSLEQF
J gene: TRBJ2-1
V gene: TRBV27

CDR3 protein: ASSLASGEQF
J gene: TRBJ2-1
V gene: TRBV5-6

CDR3 protein: SASDSWNTGELF
J gene: TRBJ2-2
V gene: TRBV20-1

CDR3 protein: ASSWGGGRTRDTQY
J gene: TRBJ2-3
V gene: TRBV5-1

CDR3 protein: ASNLAGPTDTQY
J gene: TRBJ2-3
V gene: TRBV2

CDR3 protein: SALVRSGELF
J gene: TRBJ2-2
V gene: TRBV20-1

CDR3 protein: ASAPLGVQPQH
J gene: TRBJ1-5
V gene: TRBV6-2/TRBV6-3

CDR3 protein: ASRETGNEQY
J gene: TRBJ2-7
V gene: TRBV28

CDR3 protein: ASSLTLTGPLY
J gene: TRBJ2-3
V gene: TRBV7-3

CDR3 protein: SARGQRSDTQY
J gene: TRBJ2-3
V gene: TRBV20-1